The clone carrying this T cell receptor (beta chain) is a singleton in its sample. The CDR3 contains 16 residues. With V trimmed by 3 bases and J by 2 bases, 6 bases remained unmatched. The V gene's germline CDR1 is SGHRS and CDR2 YFSETQ. Clones were read by immunoSEQ multiplex PCR, and TCRdb kept only the in-frame ones, dropping some. The table lists 150,000 or so clones, about 90% of them singletons. The data originate from a study of blood T cell repertoires in COVID-19. In the study overall: T cells, B-cell-depleted T cells, or PBMCs supplied cDNA or gDNA.

Participant ages covered about 18 to 95 years across around 25 US areas. The chain couples TRBV5-1 to TRBJ2-3; 10 positions match TRBD2. The source material was PBMCs or T cells enriched from blood (not recorded which). The TCR was taken from a human donor with acute COVID-19. The donor label of this sample is uncertain. CDR3 sequence: CASSSGAGGLTDTQYF. The CDR3 DNA reads as TGCGCCAGCAGCTCCGGAGCGGGGGGGCTCACAGATACGCAGTATTTT.